The T cell receptor (beta chain) under discussion was sequenced for a study of monozygotic twins with inflammatory bowel disease. The study, taken as a whole, reports: No difference in repertoire similarity was seen between concordant and discordant twins, possibly because power was limited.

CDR3 length: 14 residues. Concerning this clonotype itself: Its target is unknown.

TCRdb reprocessed the 5' RACE reads and stores each CDR3 protein as one record, lacking DNA. Here the sample table reports approximately 340,000 distinct CDR3 sequences. The chain has TRBV12-3 or TRBV12-4 and TRBJ2-1. The TCR sequence derives from a human donor with ulcerative colitis or Crohn's disease, or a healthy co-twin of an affected twin (not recorded which). The material sequenced was blood. CDR3 sequence reads: CASSLSELGNEQFF.